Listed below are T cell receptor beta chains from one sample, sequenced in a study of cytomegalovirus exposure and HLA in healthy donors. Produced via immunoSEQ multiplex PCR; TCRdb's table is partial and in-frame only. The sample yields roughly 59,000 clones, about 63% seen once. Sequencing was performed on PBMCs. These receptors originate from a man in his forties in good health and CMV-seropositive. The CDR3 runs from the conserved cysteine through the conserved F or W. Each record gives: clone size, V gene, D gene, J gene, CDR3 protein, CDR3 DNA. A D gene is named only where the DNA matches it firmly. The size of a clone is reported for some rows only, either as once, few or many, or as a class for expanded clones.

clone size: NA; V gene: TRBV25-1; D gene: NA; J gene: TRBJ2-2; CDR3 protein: CASSPLGTSNTGELFF; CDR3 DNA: TGTGCCAGCAGCCCTCTGGGCACTTCGAACACCGGGGAGCTGTTTTTT
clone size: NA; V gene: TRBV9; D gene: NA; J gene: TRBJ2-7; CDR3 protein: CASSPGTETYEQYF; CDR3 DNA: TGTGCCAGCAGTCCCGGGACTGAGACCTACGAGCAGTACTTC
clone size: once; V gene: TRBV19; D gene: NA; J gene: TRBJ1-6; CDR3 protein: CASCGTFPFNSPLHF; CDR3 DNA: TGTGCCAGTTGTGGCACCTTTCCGTTTAATTCACCCCTCCACTTT
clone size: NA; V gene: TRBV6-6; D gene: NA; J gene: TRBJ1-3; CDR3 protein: CASSYDNSGNTIYF; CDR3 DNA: TGTGCCAGCAGTTACGACAACTCTGGAAACACCATATATTTT
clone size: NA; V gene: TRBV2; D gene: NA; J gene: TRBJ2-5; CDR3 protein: CASSETVIQETQYF; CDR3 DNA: TGTGCCAGCAGTGAAACTGTGATCCAAGAGACCCAGTACTTC
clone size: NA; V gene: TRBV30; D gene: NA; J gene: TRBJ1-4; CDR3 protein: CAWTRQGREKLFF; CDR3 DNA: TGTGCCTGGACCCGACAAGGAAGGGAAAAACTGTTTTTT
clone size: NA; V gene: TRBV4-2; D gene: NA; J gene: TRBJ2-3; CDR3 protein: CASSQVGRRGTDTQYF; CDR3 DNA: TGTGCCAGCAGCCAAGTCGGAAGGAGGGGCACAGATACGCAGTATTTT
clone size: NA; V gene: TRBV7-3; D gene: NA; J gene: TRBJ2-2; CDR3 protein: CASSETHTGELFF; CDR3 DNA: TGTGCCAGCAGCGAGACACACACCGGGGAGCTGTTTTTT
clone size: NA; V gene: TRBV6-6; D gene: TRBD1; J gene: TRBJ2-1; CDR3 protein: CASSPTGGGEQFF; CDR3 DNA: TGTGCCAGCAGTCCTACAGGGGGCGGTGAGCAGTTCTTC
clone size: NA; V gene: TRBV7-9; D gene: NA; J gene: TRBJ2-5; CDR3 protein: CASSFGGLETQYF; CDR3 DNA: TGTGCCAGCAGCTTCGGGGGACTAGAGACCCAGTACTTC
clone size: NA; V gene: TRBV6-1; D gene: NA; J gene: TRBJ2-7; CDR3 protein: CASSVNRLTYEQYF; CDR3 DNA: TGTGCCAGCAGTGTCAACAGACTAACCTACGAGCAGTACTTC
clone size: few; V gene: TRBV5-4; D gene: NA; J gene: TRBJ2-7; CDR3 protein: CASSHPMDRGYEQYF; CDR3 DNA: TGTGCCAGCAGCCACCCAATGGACCGGGGCTACGAGCAGTACTTC
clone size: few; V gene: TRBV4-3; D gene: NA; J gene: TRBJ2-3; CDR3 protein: CASSQAGVSTDTQYF; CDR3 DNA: TGCGCCAGCAGCCAAGCAGGGGTGAGCACAGATACGCAGTATTTT
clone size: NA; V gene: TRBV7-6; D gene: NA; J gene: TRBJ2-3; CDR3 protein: CASSGVTGNTDTQYF; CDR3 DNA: TGTGCAAGCTCGGGGGTGACAGGGAATACAGATACGCAGTATTTT
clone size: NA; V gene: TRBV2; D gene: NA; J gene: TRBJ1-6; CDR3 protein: CASSEGSLVALHF; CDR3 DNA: TGTGCCAGCAGTGAAGGCTCCCTGGTAGCCCTCCACTTT
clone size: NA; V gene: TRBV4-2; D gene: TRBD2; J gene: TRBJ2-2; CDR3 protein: CASSQDSASGGRDTGELFF; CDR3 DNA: TGTGCCAGCAGCCAAGATTCGGCTAGCGGGGGGAGAGACACCGGGGAGCTGTTTTTT
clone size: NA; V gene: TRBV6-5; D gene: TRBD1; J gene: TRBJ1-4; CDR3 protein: CASSNDRGSNEKLFF; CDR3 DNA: TGTGCCAGCAGTAACGACAGGGGGTCTAATGAAAAACTGTTTTTT
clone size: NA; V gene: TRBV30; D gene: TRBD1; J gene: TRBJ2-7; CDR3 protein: CAWGQGPSYEQYF; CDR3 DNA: TGTGCCTGGGGACAGGGACCTTCCTACGAGCAGTACTTC
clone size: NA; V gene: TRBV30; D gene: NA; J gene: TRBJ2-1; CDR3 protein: CAWSGDLDRGFRGYNEQFF; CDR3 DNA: TGTGCCTGGAGTGGCGACCTCGACCGGGGCTTTCGGGGGTACAATGAGCAGTTCTTC
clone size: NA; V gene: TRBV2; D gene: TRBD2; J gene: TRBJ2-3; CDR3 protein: CASSEARLAGGMGTDTQYF; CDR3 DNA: TGTGCCAGCAGTGAAGCTCGGCTAGCGGGGGGGATGGGCACAGATACGCAGTATTTT
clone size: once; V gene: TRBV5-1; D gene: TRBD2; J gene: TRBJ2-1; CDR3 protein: CASSLWGGSSYNEQFF; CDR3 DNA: TGCGCCAGCAGCTTGTGGGGGGGAAGCTCCTACAATGAGCAGTTCTTC
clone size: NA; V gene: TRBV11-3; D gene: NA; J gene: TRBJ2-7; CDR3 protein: CASSLADRQYF; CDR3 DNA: TGTGCCAGCAGCTTGGCGGATCGGCAGTACTTC
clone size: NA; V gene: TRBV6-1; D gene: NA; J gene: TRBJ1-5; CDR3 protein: CASRDSTSNQPQHF; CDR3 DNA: TGTGCCAGCAGGGACAGTACTAGCAATCAGCCCCAGCATTTT